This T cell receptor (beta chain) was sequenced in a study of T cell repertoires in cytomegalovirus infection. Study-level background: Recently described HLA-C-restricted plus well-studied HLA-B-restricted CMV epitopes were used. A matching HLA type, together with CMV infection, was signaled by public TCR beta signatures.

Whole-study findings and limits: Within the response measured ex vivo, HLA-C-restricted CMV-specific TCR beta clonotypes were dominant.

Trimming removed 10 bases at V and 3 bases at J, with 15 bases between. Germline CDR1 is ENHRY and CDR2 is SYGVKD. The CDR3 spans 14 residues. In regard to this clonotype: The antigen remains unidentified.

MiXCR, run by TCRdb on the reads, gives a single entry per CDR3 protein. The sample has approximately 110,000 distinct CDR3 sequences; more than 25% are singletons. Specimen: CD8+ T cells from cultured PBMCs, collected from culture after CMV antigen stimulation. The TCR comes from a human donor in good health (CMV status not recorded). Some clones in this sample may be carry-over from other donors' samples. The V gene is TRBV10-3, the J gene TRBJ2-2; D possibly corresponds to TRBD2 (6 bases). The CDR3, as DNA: TGTGCCACTAGGGAGGAAGGCGACACCGGGGAGCTGTTTTTT. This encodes CATREEGDTGELFF.